This TCR beta chain was recovered during a study of blood T cell repertoires in COVID-19. Whole-study context: There were acute and convalescent COVID-19 samples, and they came from the United States, Italy and Spain.

Using immunoSEQ multiplex PCR, the repertoire was profiled, and TCRdb retains in-frame clones only, with some absent. The data show 65,000 or so clones, with approximately 80% seen just once and roughly a tenth held by the top ten. Only one count was recorded for this clone. V was pared by 7 bases and J by 0 bases, with 12 bases between. This CDR3 region has 14 residues. The V gene's germline CDR1 is SQVTM and CDR2 ANQGSEA. This TCR was sampled from a man aged 30-40 years with COVID-19, enrolled during active disease. This chain connects TRBV29-1 to TRBJ2-2, with D possibly being TRBD2 (7 bases). The specimen sequenced was peripheral blood. The CDR3 reads CSGGGRANTGELFF. The CDR3 DNA is TGCAGCGGGGGGGGCAGGGCGAACACCGGGGAGCTGTTTTTT.